These 20 T cell receptor beta chains came from one sample sequenced in a study of blood T cell repertoires in COVID-19. Generated by immunoSEQ multiplex PCR, the TCRdb table keeps only in-frame clones and is missing some. The sample has 190,000 or so clones; roughly four fifths are singletons. The sequencing sample was made of PBMCs or T cells enriched from blood (not recorded which). These receptor sequences come from a man aged 40-49 years who had recovered from COVID-19.

This clone was recorded a few times. The V call is TRBV7-2, the J call TRBJ1-5; D not certain. Germline CDR1 SGHTA, CDR2 FQGNSA. V lost 2 bases to trimming and J lost 0 bases, with 8 bases between them. The CDR3 loop spans 15 amino acids. CDR3 protein: CASSLYLYSNQPQHF. CDR3 bases: TGTGCCAGCAGCTTATATCTGTATAGCAATCAGCCCCAGCATTTT.

This clone came up a few times. The chain recombines TRBV10-3 with TRBJ2-5; a weak D match, TRBD2 (5 bases). The V end was cut by 0 bases, the J end by 5 bases, with 16 bases between. Germline V lookup: CDR1 ENHRY, CDR2 SYGVKD. This CDR3 contains 16 residues. The CDR3 region is CAISESNVASSETQYF. CDR3 in DNA: TGTGCCATCAGTGAGTCGAATGTCGCTAGCTCGGAGACCCAGTACTTC.

This clone was detected a few times. The genes are TRBV4-1 and TRBJ1-3, with D perhaps matching TRBD1 (5 bases). CDR3 size: 17 residues. The V end lost 3 bases, the J end lost 0 bases, and 15 bases lay between the germline ends. Germline V lookup: CDR1 MGHRA, CDR2 YSYEKL. The CDR3 DNA reads TGCGCCAGCAGCCAGTACAGGTCGCGAAGCTCTGGAAACACCATATATTTT. As protein: CASSQYRSRSSGNTIYF.

V usage is TRBV6-5 and J usage is TRBJ2-3; 7 bases align to TRBD1. Per germline, CDR1 MNHEY and CDR2 SVGAGI. This CDR3 comprises 15 residues. The junction had 10 bases not matched to a gene; V was cut back by 6 bases and J by 4 bases. DNA for the CDR3: TGTGCCAGCAGGCTAGACAGGGTTCGTTCAGATACGCAGTATTTT. Translated, it gives CASRLDRVRSDTQYF.

This chain links TRBV7-2 with TRBJ1-1, with 9 nucleotides matching TRBD1. Germline loops: CDR1 SGHTA, CDR2 FQGNSA. The trim removed 5 bases at V and 6 bases at J, leaving 7 bases unmatched. This CDR3 comprises 14 residues. The CDR3 DNA is TGTGCCAGCAGCAAGAGACAGGGGGAGCCTGAAGCTTTCTTT. Translation gives CASSKRQGEPEAFF.

This rearrangement joins TRBV2 to TRBJ1-2; 9 nucleotides match TRBD1. The CDR3 is 11 residues long. CDR1 is SNHLY, CDR2 FYNNEI, per germline. The ends lost 6 bases at V and 7 bases at J; junction bases unmatched: 0. The CDR3 sequence: CASRGQGGYTF. CDR3 nucleotide sequence: TGTGCCAGCAGGGGACAGGGTGGCTACACCTTC.

J is TRBJ2-5 and V is TRBV5-1; 7 bases align to TRBD2. Germline lookup yields CDR1 SGHRS and CDR2 YFSETQ. This CDR3 is built from 16 residues. Trimming at V came to 4 bases and at J to 2 bases, leaving 11 bases not matched to a gene. The CDR3 DNA is TGCGCCAGCAGCCGCCCTAGCGGCGGGCTACAAGAGACCCAGTACTTC. Protein: CASSRPSGGLQETQYF.

The chain carries TRBV7-9 and TRBJ2-5; TRBD2 might be the D (7 bases). CDR1 and CDR2 (germline): SEHNR, FQNEAQ (reference sequence). This CDR3 is 14 amino acids long. V shed 4 bases and J shed 3 bases, with 12 bases lying between them. The DNA of the CDR3 is TGTGCCAGCAGCTATCGAGGGGGGGAAGAGACCCAGTACTTC. Its protein product is CASSYRGGEETQYF.

The chain has TRBV28 and TRBJ2-1, with 10 bases aligning to TRBD1. The V gene's germline CDR1 is MDHEN and CDR2 SYDVKM. The CDR3 sequence is 12 residues long. The J segment lost 7 bases and the V segment lost 9 bases, leaving 3 bases of the junction unmatched. This CDR3 is CASTDRGNEQFF. CDR3 bases: TGTGCCAGTACGGACAGGGGGAATGAGCAGTTCTTC.

This sequence joins TRBV29-1 and TRBJ1-2, with 8 positions matching TRBD1. The CDR3 runs to 18 residues. Germline V lookup: CDR1 SQVTM, CDR2 ANQGSEA. J lost 0 bases, V lost 4 bases, and 16 bases had no gene match. DNA for the CDR3: TGCAGCGTTGCGGGAGGAGGGGCAGGGGGCTTAACTAACTATGGCTACACCTTC. This translates into CSVAGGGAGGLTNYGYTF. The full variable domain, rest sourced from reference TRBV29-1 and TRBJ1-2, is SAVISQKPSRDICQRGTSLTIQCQVDSQVTMMFWYRQQPGQSLTLIATANQGSEATYESGFVIDKFPISRPNLTFSTLTVSNMSPEDSSIYLCSVAGGGAGGLTNYGYTFGSGTRLTVV.

The chain is built from TRBV5-1 and TRBJ1-3; D is perhaps TRBD1 (5 bases). Germline CDR1 and CDR2: SGHRS and YFSETQ. The CDR3 runs to 14 residues. The V end was cut by 4 bases, the J end by 3 bases, with 11 bases between. In DNA, the CDR3 is TGCGCCAGCAGCGGAACAGGTCGTGGAAACACCATATATTTT. Translation gives CASSGTGRGNTIYF.

In this sample, this clone turned up a few times. The chain links TRBV28 to TRBJ1-4; unclear D gene. The CDR3 has 16 residues. Trimming left V 3 bases short and J 3 bases short, with 14 bases between. Looked up from germline, CDR1 is MDHEN and CDR2 is SYDVKM. CDR3 residues: CASSLDRRAANEKLFF. The CDR3 DNA follows: TGTGCCAGCAGTTTGGACCGGCGGGCTGCTAATGAAAAACTGTTTTTT.

This clone occurred once. The chain links TRBV7-9 to TRBJ1-1; 7 bases fit TRBD1. CDR1 and CDR2 (germline): SEHNR, FQNEAQ (reference sequence). The CDR3 runs 15 residues. J was trimmed by 1 base and V by 5 bases; bases with no gene match: 7. The CDR3 is CASSLGTGANTEAFF. The CDR3 DNA follows: TGTGCCAGCAGCCTAGGCACAGGGGCGAACACTGAAGCTTTCTTT.

In regard to this clone: Other DNA sequences in this sample translate to the same CDR3. The chain couples TRBV5-1 to TRBJ1-3; 7 nucleotides agree with TRBD1. The V segment lost 0 bases and the J segment 4 bases; nucleotides outside the gene matches: 4. The length of the CDR3 is 15 residues. Germline values: CDR1 SGHRS, CDR2 YFSETQ. This chain's CDR3 is CASSLEGAKGNTIYF. CDR3 nucleotide sequence: TGCGCCAGCAGCTTGGAGGGGGCGAAAGGAAACACCATATATTTT.

V and J are TRBV7-8 and TRBJ2-4; 8 bases match TRBD1. The trim removed 5 bases at V and 6 bases at J, leaving 9 bases unmatched. The CDR3 has 15 residues. CDR1 is SGHVS, CDR2 FQNEAQ, per germline. The CDR3 DNA sequence: TGTGCCAGCAGCCCCGACAGGGGAGGATTAAACATTCAGTACTTC. Protein product: CASSPDRGGLNIQYF.

V and J are TRBV2 and TRBJ2-6, with D maybe TRBD1 (6 bases). This CDR3 has 15 amino acids. V was clipped by 10 bases and J by 0 bases, with 13 bases between them. In germline, CDR1 is SNHLY, CDR2 FYNNEI. The CDR3 DNA is TGTGCCACAGGGGCCCAAAGCTCTGGGGCCAACGTCCTGACTTTC. Its protein product is CATGAQSSGANVLTF.

The rearrangement joins TRBV11-2 to TRBJ2-7; TRBD2 aligns across 13 bases. CDR3 length: 15 amino acids. Losses at the gene ends were 1 base for V and 3 bases for J; bases not matched to a gene: 0. Per the germline V gene, CDR1 is SGHAT and CDR2 is FQNNGV. CDR3 protein: CASSLGLAGGYEQYF. Written as DNA, the CDR3 is TGTGCCAGCAGCTTAGGACTAGCGGGGGGCTACGAGCAGTACTTC.

The chain joins TRBV15 to TRBJ1-2; the match to TRBD1 covers 8 bases. Germline lookup yields CDR1 LNHNV and CDR2 YYDKDF (reference sequence). Trimming took 1 base from V and 5 from J; bases not matched to a gene: 3. The CDR3 consists of 14 residues. The CDR3 sequence: CATSRAGQGYGYTF. The CDR3 coding sequence is TGTGCCACCAGCAGAGCTGGACAGGGATATGGCTACACCTTC. Filled out from reference TRBV15 and TRBJ1-2, the complete variable domain reads DAMVIQNPRYQVTQFGKPVTLSCSQTLNHNVMYWYQQKSSQAPKLLFHYYDKDFNNEADTPDNFQSRRPNTSFCFLDIRSPGLGDTAMYLCATSRAGQGYGYTFGSGTRLTVV.

The chain employs TRBV6-2 or TRBV6-3 and TRBJ1-5, with D unclear. Trimming left V 4 bases short and J 2 bases short, with 15 bases between. Germline V lookup: CDR1 MNHEY, CDR2 SVGEGT. The CDR3 loop spans 16 amino acids. CDR3 sequence: CASSWGGYVGNQPQHF. As DNA, the CDR3 is TGTGCCAGCAGTTGGGGAGGGTATGTAGGCAATCAGCCCCAGCATTTT.

The V and J genes are TRBV5-1 and TRBJ2-7, with 7 bases that match TRBD1. CDR3 length: 14 amino acids. CDR1 is SGHRS, CDR2 YFSETQ, per germline. V trimming: 5 bases; J trimming: 5 bases; junction bases outside the gene matches: 10. This CDR3 is CASSSTDRTNEQYF. The CDR3 coding sequence is TGCGCCAGCAGTTCCACGGACAGGACAAACGAGCAGTACTTC.